A selection of T cell receptor beta chains follows, all from one sample in a study of T cell changes during pregnancy in multiple sclerosis. The repertoire was sequenced with immunoSEQ multiplex PCR; TCRdb's copy has only in-frame clones and lacks some. The repertoire includes roughly 100,000 clones, about nine tenths of them detected once, and approximately 1.7% sits in the top ten. The specimen was peripheral blood, collected after pregnancy. Source of these receptors: a female donor in good health, enrolled as a control in a pregnancy study. Both conserved end residues are trimmed from each CDR3. Where a row states a size, it is once, few, many or the class of an expanded clone; other rows omit it.

V gene	clone size	CDR3 protein
TRBV13	NA	ASSFSDKPYEQY
TRBV19	NA	ASRQGNKGGYT
TRBV6-6	NA	ASRGPGENIQY
TRBV7-2	NA	ASSPAGGYEQY
TRBV7-6	NA	ASSLADPTGRRNTIY
TRBV6-5	NA	ASCMTGDYNEQF
TRBV11-2	NA	ASSPNRDRVYGYT
TRBV4-2	NA	ASSQVGTSGGGQETQY
TRBV14	NA	ASSQASFQGEKLF
TRBV27	NA	ASSSGSNQPQH
TRBV21-1	NA	ASSKPTGGTDFSGANVLT
TRBV5-5	NA	ASSLDRANEQY
TRBV19	NA	ASSRVGDSSSYNSPLH
TRBV30	NA	AWEKGVGAAPLH
TRBV9	NA	ASSVQGYNSPLH
TRBV18	NA	ASSEVNYGYT
TRBV18	few	ASSPQTNTEAF
TRBV6-5	NA	ASSYAGSYGYT
TRBV4-2	once	ASSQEWAGGKQPQH
TRBV20-1	once	SAISETQY
TRBV27	NA	ASTGGTRTPLH
TRBV7-9	NA	ASSSGQPNSGNTIY
TRBV25-1	NA	ASSDNPGQGNNTEAF
TRBV4-1	NA	ASESGAYEQY
TRBV5-6	once	ASSFRDSREKLF
TRBV5-5	NA	ASSLAGTTRGGGYT
TRBV4-3	NA	ASSQTKGGGNTIY
TRBV7-2	NA	ASSFRGNAYNEQF
TRBV19	NA	ASTKRTGYGYGYT
TRBV18	NA	ASSHPGQGGREAF
TRBV7-3	once	ASTPDGAGANVLT
TRBV5-1	NA	ASSLAGTRGVGEQF
TRBV14	NA	ASSQDKGNLNTEAF
TRBV5-4	NA	ASSGTSGGSRYNEQF
TRBV18	NA	ASSPRTGEPYGYT
TRBV23-1	once	ASSQGTGAPQWEYDGYT
TRBV6-6	NA	ASRTGTGHYGYT
TRBV9	NA	ASSARGDGAKNIQY
TRBV2	NA	ASSGRTAQEKLF
TRBV4-2	NA	ASSPPGQGYEKLF
TRBV19	few	ASSPGRGDPNTGELF
TRBV2	NA	ASRGGHEQF
TRBV28	NA	ASITRGRSYGYT
TRBV5-1	NA	ASSLAGSPEGYGYT
TRBV15	NA	ATGGESSYNSPLH
TRBV6-6	NA	ASIPQGAGNQPQH
TRBV6-5	NA	ASSPTGAATDTQY
TRBV9	NA	ASSRGQEGYT